The 7 T cell receptor beta chains below come from one sample, sequenced in a study of T cells after yellow fever vaccination. TCRdb itself ran the 5' RACE reads through MiXCR, one entry per CDR3 protein. The sample holds 500,000 to 650,000 distinct CDR3 sequences, more than 9% seen once. The sequencing used PBMCs, collected on the day of the yellow fever booster vaccination. Source of these receptors: a man younger than 45 who received the YFV17D yellow fever vaccine.

V gene TRBV12-3 or TRBV12-4 combines with J gene TRBJ1-1, with D possibly matching TRBD1 (5 bases). The ends were cut back, 2 bases at V and 1 base at J, with 8 bases in the middle. This CDR3 is 14 amino acids long. CDR3 coding DNA: TGTGCCAGCAGTTTATTGAGGGGGAACACTGAAGCTTTCTTT. This encodes CASSLLRGNTEAFF.

A remark on this clonotype: At one boundary the junction diverges from the germline segment, which might be a read error. The chain uses TRBV7-2 and TRBJ2-5, with D perhaps TRBD2 (5 bases). This CDR3 is 15 amino acids long. The germline gives CDR1 SGHTA, CDR2 FQGNSA. In DNA, the CDR3 is TGTGCCAGCAGCTTAGGGCCAAGGGTTGGGGAGACCCATTACTTC. It specifies CASSLGPRVGETHYF.

This chain uses TRBV30 with TRBJ1-2, with a possible D match to TRBD1 (6 bases). Germline V gene lookup returns CDR1 GTSNPN and CDR2 SVGIG (reference sequence). The CDR3 spans 13 residues. As DNA, the CDR3 is TGTATCCGCCGGGACACCAGAAACTATGGCTACACCTTC. Amino acid sequence: CIRRDTRNYGYTF.

This clonotype was seen more than once but under ten times. The chain uses TRBV29-1 and TRBJ2-7, with TRBD2 matching 9 bases. This CDR3 comprises 13 residues. Germline assignment: CDR1 SQVTM and CDR2 ANQGSEA. Germline trimming cut 7 bases from V and 6 bases from J; bases unmatched to any gene: 10. CDR3 bases: TGCAGCGGATCTACTAGCGGGTCGGGCGAGCAGTACTTC. It codes for CSGSTSGSGEQYF.

This clonotype was seen a handful of times. The CDR3 region has the DNA TGTGCCAGCAGCTCTATTCGCGATCTCTACAATGAGCAGTTCTTC. Its protein product is CASSSIRDLYNEQFF. The V gene is TRBV7-9, the J gene TRBJ2-1, with no clear D. V shed 4 bases and J shed 3 bases, with 13 bases lying between them. In germline, CDR1 is SEHNR, CDR2 FQNEAQ (reference sequence). The CDR3 length is 15 residues.

This sequence joins TRBV7-6 and TRBJ2-1; the match to TRBD2 covers 9 bases. CDR3 length: 15 residues. Looked up from germline, CDR1 is SGHVS and CDR2 is FNYEAQ. The V gene end was trimmed by 5 bases and the J gene end by 9 bases; junction bases not matched to a gene: 11. In nucleotides, the CDR3 is TGTGCCAGCAGCCCACCTTTAGCGGGAGAGGGTGAGCAGTTCTTC. Translated: CASSPPLAGEGEQFF.

The table lists this clonotype with a few counts. The chain employs TRBV20-1 and TRBJ2-7; 10 nucleotides line up with TRBD2. The germline V gene encodes CDR1 DFQATT and CDR2 SNEGSKA (reference sequence). This CDR3 is built from 13 residues. V lost 6 bases and J lost 0; bases outside the gene matches: 2. CDR3 in amino acids: CSALAGDSYEQYF. CDR3 nucleotide sequence: TGCAGTGCCCTAGCGGGAGACTCCTACGAGCAGTACTTC.